This paragraph reports one T cell receptor (beta chain). Its antigen remains unidentified. V shed 4 bases, J shed 8 bases, and the junction held 4 bases outside the gene matches. CDR1 SGDLS and CDR2 YYNGEE come from the germline V gene. The CDR3 runs to 14 residues. The PCR employed 60 Vbeta primers together with 13 Jbeta primers. Profiled with immunoSEQ multiplex PCR; TCRdb holds only in-frame clones, not every one. The sample has about 300,000 clones; 86% are singletons. These data come from a study of cytomegalovirus exposure and HLA in healthy donors. Regarding the study as a whole: The classifier reportedly diagnosed cytomegalovirus status with high specificity and sensitivity. Later analysis demonstrated an association between a missense DCLRE1C variant and TCR beta V- and J-gene trimming.

Material: PBMCs. This TCR was sampled from a man in his forties in good health and CMV-seropositive. The V call is TRBV9, the J call TRBJ1-6; 9 bases map to TRBD1. This chain's CDR3 is CASSRGQGDSPLHF. As DNA, the CDR3 is TGTGCCAGCAGCCGGGGACAGGGAGATTCACCCCTCCACTTT.